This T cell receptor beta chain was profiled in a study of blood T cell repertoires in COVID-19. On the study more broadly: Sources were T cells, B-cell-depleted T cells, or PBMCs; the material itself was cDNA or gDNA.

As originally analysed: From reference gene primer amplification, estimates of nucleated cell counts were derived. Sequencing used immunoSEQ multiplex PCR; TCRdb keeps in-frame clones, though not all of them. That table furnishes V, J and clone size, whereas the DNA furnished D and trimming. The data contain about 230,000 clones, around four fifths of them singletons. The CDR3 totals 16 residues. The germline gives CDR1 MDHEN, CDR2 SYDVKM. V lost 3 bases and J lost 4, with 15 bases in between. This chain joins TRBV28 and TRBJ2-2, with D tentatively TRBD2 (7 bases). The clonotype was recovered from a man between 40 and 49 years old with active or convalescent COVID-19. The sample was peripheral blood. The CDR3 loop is CASSLGGGAGTGELFF. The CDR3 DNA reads TGTGCCAGCAGTTTGGGAGGGGGAGCCGGCACCGGGGAGCTGTTTTTT.